The 18 T cell receptor beta chains given below trace back to one sample, sequenced in a study of blood T cell repertoires in COVID-19. The data were produced by immunoSEQ multiplex PCR, yet TCRdb's version contains in-frame clones alone and is incomplete. Of about 26,000 clones in the sample, around 87% were seen once. The sample consisted of peripheral blood. These receptors were taken from a human donor in a cohort sampled during active COVID-19. The donor label of this sample is uncertain.

This chain connects TRBV11-2 to TRBJ2-2; TRBD2 is a possible D gene (5 bases). V was trimmed by 6 bases and J by 0 bases, leaving 14 bases between them. The CDR3 is 16 amino acids. CDR1 and CDR2 (germline): SGHAT, FQNNGV. The CDR3, as DNA: TGTGCCAGCAGGAAGAGGGCTAGGGCGAACACCGGGGAGCTGTTTTTT. It specifies CASRKRARANTGELFF.

The V and J genes are TRBV11-1 and TRBJ2-7; D uncertain. Germline V gene sequence: CDR1 SGHAT, CDR2 FQDESV (reference sequence). The CDR3 length is 11 residues. The V end was cut by 1 base, the J end by 5 bases, with 3 bases between. The CDR3 sequence: CASSLGNEQYF. In nucleotides, the CDR3 is TGTGCCAGCAGCTTAGGTAACGAGCAGTACTTC. The whole variable domain, remainder taken from reference TRBV11-1 and TRBJ2-7, is EAEVAQSPRYKITEKSQAVAFWCDPISGHATLYWYRQILGQGPELLVQFQDESVVDDSQLPKDRFSAERLKGVDSTLKIQPAELGDSAMYLCASSLGNEQYFGPGTRLTVT.

The V and J genes are TRBV7-5 and TRBJ2-7; TRBD1 was called by the table and not checked on the DNA. TRBV7-5 is classified as a pseudogene. The length of the CDR3 is 19 residues. The CDR3 protein is CARSLEWDRDKGSSYEQYF. The CDR3 DNA is TGTGCCAGAAGCTTAGAGTGGGACAGGGATAAGGGAAGCTCCTACGAGCAGTACTTC.

The rearrangement uses TRBV6-4 and TRBJ2-1; 9 bases match TRBD2. Germline V gene sequence: CDR1 MRHNA, CDR2 SNTAGT. The CDR3 has 16 amino acids. With 7 bases clipped from V and 6 bases from J, the junction kept 13 bases outside the gene matches. The DNA of the CDR3 is TGTGCCAGCATCCTGATTCCCCTAGCGGGGTCCAATGAGCAGTTCTTC. It encodes CASILIPLAGSNEQFF.

The CDR3 region has the DNA TGTGCCACCAGTGATTCCGGGACAGGAAAAGAGACCCAGTACTTC. The encoded protein is CATSDSGTGKETQYF. The chain combines TRBV24-1 with TRBJ2-5; TRBD1 aligns across 8 bases. Unmatched junction bases numbered 4, after V lost 2 bases and J lost 3 bases. Germline V lookup: CDR1 KGHDR, CDR2 SFDVKD. This CDR3 contains 15 residues.

This rearrangement joins TRBV10-3 to TRBJ2-3; 9 nucleotides align to TRBD2. Germline CDR1 ENHRY, CDR2 SYGVKD. Trimming cost V 6 bases and J 6 bases; bases outside gene matches: 7. The CDR3 extends over 14 amino acids. The CDR3 region is CAISDRAGGDTQYF. The CDR3 DNA reads as TGTGCCATCAGCGACAGGGCGGGGGGGGATACGCAGTATTTT.

The V gene is TRBV19, the J gene TRBJ1-6; 12 nucleotides match TRBD1. Germline V gene sequence: CDR1 LNHDA, CDR2 SQIVND (reference sequence). V shed 5 bases and J 8 bases; nucleotides not matched to a gene: 10. The CDR3 spans 17 residues. This CDR3 reads CASSPGQGASLHSPLHF. The CDR3 DNA follows: TGTGCCAGTAGTCCGGGACAGGGGGCGTCTTTACATTCACCCCTCCACTTT.

This clone was observed once. V usage is TRBV20-1 and J usage is TRBJ2-7; D remains ambiguous. This CDR3 region has 13 residues. Germline lookup yields CDR1 DFQATT and CDR2 SNEGSKA (reference sequence). The V end was cut by 3 bases, the J end by 0 bases, with 9 bases between. The CDR3 region has the DNA TGCAGTGCTAGTACAGCCCTCTCCTACGAGCAGTACTTC. Amino acids: CSASTALSYEQYF.

The chain combines TRBV3-1 (or the pseudogene TRBV3-2) with TRBJ2-3, with a weak D call TRBD2 (5 bases). Trimming cost V 4 bases and J 4 bases, with 9 bases left between them. This CDR3 contains 13 residues. Per germline, CDR1 LGHDT and CDR2 YNNKEL (reference sequence). The CDR3 region has the DNA TGTGCCAGCAGCCCCGAGGGATCAGATACGCAGTATTTT. Translation: CASSPEGSDTQYF.

The chain joins TRBV28 to TRBJ1-5; 9 bases are a match to TRBD1. CDR1 is MDHEN and CDR2 is SYDVKM in the germline V gene. V lost 6 bases to trimming and J lost 0 bases; unmatched junction nucleotides: 6. The CDR3 has 16 residues. Written as DNA, the CDR3 is TGTGCCAGCAGGACGACAGGGGGGTTTAGCAATCAGCCCCAGCATTTT. It specifies CASRTTGGFSNQPQHF.

V gene TRBV13 combines with J gene TRBJ2-7; D gene ambiguous. This CDR3 spans 13 amino acids. V was shortened by 0 bases and J by 3 bases, with 6 bases between the two germline ends. Per the germline V gene, CDR1 is PRHDT and CDR2 is FYEKMQ (reference sequence). This CDR3 reads CASSLGLIYEQYF. CDR3 coding DNA: TGTGCCAGCAGCTTAGGACTGATCTACGAGCAGTACTTC.

The chain employs TRBV5-8 and TRBJ2-2, with a possible D match to TRBD2 (6 bases). V was shortened by 2 bases and J by 5 bases, with 10 bases between the two germline ends. The CDR3 is 14 amino acids. The germline V gene encodes CDR1 SGHTS and CDR2 YDEGEE. The CDR3 spells CASSLRGRTGELFF. The CDR3 nucleotides are TGTGCCAGCAGCTTACGGGGGAGGACCGGGGAGCTGTTTTTT.

This chain connects TRBV6-5 to TRBJ1-2; the D gene is possibly TRBD1 (6 bases). CDR1 MNHEY and CDR2 SVGAGI come from the germline V gene. The CDR3 contains 12 residues. V lost 0 bases and J lost 7, with 6 bases in between. Here the CDR3 DNA reads TGTGCCAGCAGTTACTCAGGGGGTGGCTACACCTTC. This encodes CASSYSGGGYTF.

The rearrangement joins TRBV19 to TRBJ2-7, with 10 bases identical to TRBD1. The J segment lost 1 base and the V segment lost 9 bases, leaving 6 bases of the junction unmatched. Germline V lookup: CDR1 LNHDA, CDR2 SQIVND (reference sequence). This CDR3 is 14 amino acids long. For the CDR3, the DNA is TGTGCCAGCCCCGGACAGGGGGGATCCTACGAGCAGTACTTC. Its protein is CASPGQGGSYEQYF.

This clone appeared a few times. The rearrangement links TRBV7-2 to TRBJ2-3, with TRBD1 matching over 7 bases. Trimming cost V 5 bases and J 2 bases; bases outside gene matches: 7. This CDR3 spans 15 amino acids. Germline assignment: CDR1 SGHTA and CDR2 FQGNSA. The CDR3 loop is CASSPGTAYTDTQYF. The CDR3 coding sequence is TGTGCCAGCAGCCCAGGGACAGCCTACACAGATACGCAGTATTTT.

V gene TRBV28 combines with J gene TRBJ2-1; 10 nucleotides match TRBD2. This CDR3 has 15 amino acids. V gave up 6 bases and J gave up 7 bases; unmatched junction bases: 9. In germline, CDR1 is MDHEN, CDR2 SYDVKM. CDR3 region: CASSPVGSGGNEQFF. Here the CDR3 DNA reads TGTGCCAGCAGCCCCGTGGGTAGCGGGGGGAATGAGCAGTTCTTC.

The rearrangement uses TRBV7-7 and TRBJ2-2; TRBD2 is a possible D gene (5 bases). The germline V gene encodes CDR1 SSHAT and CDR2 FNYEAQ (reference sequence). This CDR3 has 13 amino acids. The chain's CDR3 is CASARERTGELFF. The CDR3, as DNA: TGTGCTAGCGCCCGTGAGCGCACCGGGGAGCTGTTTTTT.

The chain recombines TRBV10-3 with TRBJ2-3; 8 bases are a match to TRBD1. V shed 6 bases and J 1 base; nucleotides not matched to a gene: 3. CDR3 length: 14 amino acids. Germline V gives CDR1 ENHRY, CDR2 SYGVKD. CDR3 sequence (DNA): TGTGCCATCAGGGAGACAGGGGGCACAGATACGCAGTATTTT. Encoded protein: CAIRETGGTDTQYF.